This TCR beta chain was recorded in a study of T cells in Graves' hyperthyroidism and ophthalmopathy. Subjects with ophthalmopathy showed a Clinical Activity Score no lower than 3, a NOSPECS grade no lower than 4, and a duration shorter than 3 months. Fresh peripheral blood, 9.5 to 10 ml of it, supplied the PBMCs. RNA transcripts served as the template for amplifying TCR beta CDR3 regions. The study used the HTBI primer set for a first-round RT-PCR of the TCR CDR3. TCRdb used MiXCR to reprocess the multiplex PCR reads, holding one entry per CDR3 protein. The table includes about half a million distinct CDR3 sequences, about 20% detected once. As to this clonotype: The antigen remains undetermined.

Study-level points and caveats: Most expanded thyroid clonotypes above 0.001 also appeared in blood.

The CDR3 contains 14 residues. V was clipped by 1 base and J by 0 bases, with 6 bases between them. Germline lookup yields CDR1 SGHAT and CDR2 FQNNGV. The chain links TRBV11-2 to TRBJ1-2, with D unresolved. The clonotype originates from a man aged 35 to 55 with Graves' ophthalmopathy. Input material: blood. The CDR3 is CASSLGLTNYGYTF. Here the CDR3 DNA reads TGTGCCAGCAGCTTAGGCCTGACTAACTATGGCTACACCTTC.